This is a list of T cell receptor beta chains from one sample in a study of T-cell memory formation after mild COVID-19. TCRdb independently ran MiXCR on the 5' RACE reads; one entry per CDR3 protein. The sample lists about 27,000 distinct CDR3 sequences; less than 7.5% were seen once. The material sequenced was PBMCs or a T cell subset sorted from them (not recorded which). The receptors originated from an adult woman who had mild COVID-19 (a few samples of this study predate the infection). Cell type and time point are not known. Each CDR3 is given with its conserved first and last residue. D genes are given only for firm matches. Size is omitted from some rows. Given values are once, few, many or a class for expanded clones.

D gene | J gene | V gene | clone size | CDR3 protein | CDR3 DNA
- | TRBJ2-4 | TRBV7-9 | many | CASSNSGWGNIQYF | TGTGCCAGCAGCAACTCAGGGTGGGGAAACATTCAGTACTTC
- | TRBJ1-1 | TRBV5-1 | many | CASSLLPPGTNTEAFF | TGCGCCAGCAGCTTGCTTCCGCCAGGGACCAACACTGAAGCTTTCTTT
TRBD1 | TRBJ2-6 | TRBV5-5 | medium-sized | CASSRTGQGFLTF | TGTGCCAGCAGCCGGACAGGACAAGGATTCCTGACTTTC
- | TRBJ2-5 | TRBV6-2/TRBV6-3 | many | CASSTLQETQYF | TGTGCCAGCAGTACCCTTCAAGAGACCCAGTACTTC
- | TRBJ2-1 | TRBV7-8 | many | CASSLALQQNEQFF | TGTGCCAGCAGCTTAGCCCTACAACAGAATGAGCAGTTCTTC
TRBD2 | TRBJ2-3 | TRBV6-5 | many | CASSYSGLAGSTDTQYF | TGTGCCAGCAGTTACTCGGGACTAGCGGGAAGCACAGATACGCAGTATTTT
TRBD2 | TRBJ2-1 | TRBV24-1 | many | CATSSIGGGAGEQFF | TGTGCCACCAGTTCCATTGGCGGGGGGGCTGGGGAGCAGTTCTTC
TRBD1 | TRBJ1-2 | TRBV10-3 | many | CAISESPGGDGYTF | TGTGCCATCAGTGAGTCCCCAGGGGGTGATGGCTACACCTTC
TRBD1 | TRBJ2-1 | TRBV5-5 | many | CASSSELETGSRGEQFF | TGTGCCAGCAGCTCCGAACTAGAGACAGGGTCAAGGGGTGAGCAGTTCTTC
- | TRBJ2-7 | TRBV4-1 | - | CASSPSQGNEQYF | TGCGCCAGCAGCCCGAGCCAGGGTAACGAGCAGTACTTC
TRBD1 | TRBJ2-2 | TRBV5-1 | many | CASSLRLRTGNTGELFF | TGCGCCAGCAGCTTGAGGCTCAGGACAGGGAACACCGGGGAGCTGTTTTTT
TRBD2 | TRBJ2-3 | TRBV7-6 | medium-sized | CASSPLAGRTDTQYF | TGTGCCAGCAGCCCACTAGCGGGAAGAACAGATACGCAGTATTTT